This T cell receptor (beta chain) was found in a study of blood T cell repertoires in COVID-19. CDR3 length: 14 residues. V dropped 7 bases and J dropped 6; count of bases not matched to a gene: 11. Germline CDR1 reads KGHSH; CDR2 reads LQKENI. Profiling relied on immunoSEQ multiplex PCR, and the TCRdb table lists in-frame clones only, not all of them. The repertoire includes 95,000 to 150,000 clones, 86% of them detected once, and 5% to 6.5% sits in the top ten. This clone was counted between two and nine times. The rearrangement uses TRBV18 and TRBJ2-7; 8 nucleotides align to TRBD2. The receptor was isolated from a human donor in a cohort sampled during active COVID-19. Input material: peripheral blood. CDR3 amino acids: CASYPGGPTGEQYF. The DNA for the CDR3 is TGTGCCAGCTACCCGGGAGGGCCGACGGGCGAGCAGTACTTC. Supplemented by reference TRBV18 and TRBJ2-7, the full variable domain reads NAGVMQNPRHLVRRRGQEARLRCSPMKGHSHVYWYRQLPEEGLKFMVYLQKENIIDESGMPKERFSAEFPKEGPSILRIQQVVRGDSAAYFCASYPGGPTGEQYFGPGTRLTVT.